This T cell receptor (beta chain) was observed in a study of glioma-infiltrating T cells after dendritic cell vaccination. Overall study: The vaccine used monocyte-derived dendritic cells pulsed overnight with autologous tumor lysate.

The time point was: after dendritic cell vaccination, including at tumor progression/relapse. Regarding this clone: The target antigen is unknown.

The CDR3 consists of 16 residues. V lost 4 bases, J lost 5 bases, and 10 bases stayed unmatched. Germline values: CDR1 SGHTA, CDR2 FQGTGA. Primers: 60 V beta forward and 13 J beta reverse. Produced via immunoSEQ multiplex PCR; TCRdb's table is partial and in-frame only. The table shows more than 70,000 clones, with about nine tenths occurring only once. Findings and caveats of the study: Complete blood and tumor specimen sets were limited to few patients.

Sequenced here: blood, sampled after dendritic cell vaccination. The genes are TRBV7-3 and TRBJ2-3, with 9 bases matching TRBD2. The origin of this receptor is a human donor with glioblastoma. DNA for the CDR3: TGTGCCAGCAGCTCCGCGGGTGGTAGCGGGAGAGATACGCAGTATTTT. It encodes CASSSAGGSGRDTQYF. The whole variable domain, remainder taken from reference TRBV7-3 and TRBJ2-3, is GAGVSQTPSNKVTEKGKYVELRCDPISGHTALYWYRQSLGQGPEFLIYFQGTGAADDSGLPNDRFFAVRPEGSVSTLKIQRTERGDSAVYLCASSSAGGSGRDTQYFGPGTRLTVL.